This TCR beta chain was observed in a study of blood T cell repertoires in COVID-19. Looking at the study overall: There were acute and convalescent COVID-19 samples, and they came from the United States, Italy and Spain. From T cells, B-cell-depleted T cells, or PBMCs came the material, which was cDNA or gDNA.

Per the original methods: Estimation of nucleated cell counts was performed using reference gene primer amplification. Clones were read by immunoSEQ multiplex PCR, and TCRdb kept only the in-frame ones, dropping some. V, J and clone size are taken as reported in that table, and D and trimming were inferred from the DNA itself. The table lists about 120,000 clones, approximately 68% of them singletons. Germline lookup yields CDR1 SNHLY and CDR2 FYNNEI. Trimming removed 4 bases from V and 1 base from J; junction bases left unmatched: 0. The CDR3 length is 15 residues. Sequencing was done on a sample of peripheral blood. The sequence derives from a woman aged 70-85 years with acute or convalescent COVID-19. The V gene is TRBV2, the J gene TRBJ2-2, with TRBD2 identical over 10 bases. The CDR3 protein is CASSGLAGNTGELFF. CDR3 nucleotide sequence: TGTGCCAGCAGTGGACTAGCGGGGAACACCGGGGAGCTGTTTTTT.